Listed below are T cell receptor beta chains from one sample, sequenced in a study of blood T cell repertoires in COVID-19. Some clones are missing from TCRdb's copy, which holds only in-frame ones; the method was immunoSEQ multiplex PCR. The sample contains some 130,000 clones, roughly 85% of which appear only once. Specimen: PBMCs or T cells enriched from blood (not recorded which). These receptor sequences come from a man aged 45-65 years who had recovered from COVID-19. Both conserved end residues are part of each CDR3. A D gene is named only where the DNA matches it firmly. Size is stated for part of the rows, as once, few or many counts, or as a class when the clone is expanded.

V gene	clone size	D gene	J gene	CDR3 DNA	CDR3 protein
TRBV5-1	NA	TRBD1	TRBJ1-1	TGCGCCAGCAGCTCAACGGGACAGGAACCCATGAACACTGAAGCTTTCTTT	CASSSTGQEPMNTEAFF
TRBV4-3	NA	NA	TRBJ2-3	TGCGCCAGCAGCCAAGTCTTGGCTTCTAGCACAGATACGCAGTATTTT	CASSQVLASSTDTQYF
TRBV20-1	NA	NA	TRBJ2-7	TGCAGTGCTAGTACACACAAACAGGGTTCCTACGAGCAGTACTTC	CSASTHKQGSYEQYF
TRBV14	NA	NA	TRBJ2-7	TGTGCCAGCAGCCAACTAGAGCGGGCTTCCTACGAGCAGTACTTC	CASSQLERASYEQYF
TRBV2	NA	NA	TRBJ1-5	TGTGCCAGCGTAACAGGGATTAATCAGCCCCAGCATTTT	CASVTGINQPQHF
TRBV11-2	NA	TRBD1	TRBJ1-6	TGTGCCAGCAGCCTAACACCGACAGGGGGCCGTTCACCCCTCCACTTT	CASSLTPTGGRSPLHF
TRBV3-1/TRBV3-2	once	TRBD2	TRBJ2-3	TGTGCCAGCAGCCCAAAGCGCAGCGGGGGGTCAGCTTCACTCACAGATACGCAGTATTTT	CASSPKRSGGSASLTDTQYF
TRBV7-9	NA	NA	TRBJ1-5	TGTGCCAGCAGCCCAGTTATAGGAGATCAGCCCCAGCATTTT	CASSPVIGDQPQHF
TRBV12-5	NA	NA	TRBJ1-1	TGTGCTAGTACCTGGGGGGGACCAAACACTGAAGCTTTCTTT	CASTWGGPNTEAFF
TRBV7-2	once	NA	TRBJ1-2	TGTGCCAGCAGCCCAAGCTCTGGGGGCGGCTACTCCTTC	CASSPSSGGGYSF
TRBV24-1	NA	NA	TRBJ2-3	TGTGCCACCAGCGTAGGGACGGCGGGGGATACGCAGTATTTT	CATSVGTAGDTQYF
TRBV6-4	NA	TRBD1	TRBJ2-4	TGTGCCAGCAGTGCAAACACAGGGGGCAGGAGCATTCAGTACTTC	CASSANTGGRSIQYF
TRBV19	NA	NA	TRBJ1-4	TGTGCCAGTATCTCCTCCGGGGGGGGGTCGAAACTGTTTTTT	CASISSGGGSKLFF
TRBV18	NA	TRBD1	TRBJ1-2	TGTGCCAGCTCAGGACCGACAGGGGGTGTCCGTGGCTACACCTTC	CASSGPTGGVRGYTF
TRBV18	NA	TRBD2	TRBJ2-7	TGTGCCAGCTCACCGCTAGCGGGAGAGGGCGAGCAGTACTTC	CASSPLAGEGEQYF
TRBV6-2/TRBV6-3	few	NA	TRBJ2-1	TGTGCCAGCAGTTACTCTGAGCGGGTTCCCTACAATGAGCAGTTCTTC	CASSYSERVPYNEQFF
TRBV9	NA	NA	TRBJ2-2	TGTGCCAGCAGCGGAAACGCTGAGGACGGGGTGCTGTTTTTT	CASSGNAEDGVLFF
TRBV10-3	NA	NA	TRBJ1-3	TGTGCCATCAGAGCGAGGCAGTATGGAAACACCATATATTTT	CAIRARQYGNTIYF
TRBV7-2	NA	NA	TRBJ1-5	TGTGCCAGCAGCTTAGTAGGGGGGGCAGGGCAGCCCCAGCATTTT	CASSLVGGAGQPQHF
TRBV2	NA	TRBD1	TRBJ1-2	TGTGCCAGCAGTGAAAGAACAGGGGGCAACTATGGCTACACCTTC	CASSERTGGNYGYTF
TRBV30	NA	NA	TRBJ2-1	TGTGCCTGGAGTGGGGGGCAGGGGAGCTCCTACAATGAGCAGTTCTTC	CAWSGGQGSSYNEQFF
TRBV18	NA	NA	TRBJ1-5	TGTGCCAGCTCACCAACTGGGGCGACGGGCAATCAGCCCCAGCATTTT	CASSPTGATGNQPQHF